The source of this T cell receptor beta chain is a study of T cell responses to AZD1222 COVID-19 vaccine. Broader study findings: Vaccination with two AZD1222 doses was followed by a rise in Spike-specific TCR breadth and depth. Clonal diversity may have been underestimated, and the donors were mostly white British, with more females than males. Targets within unmutated variant regions were reportedly found for nearly half of spike-specific TCRs.

For this clone: Its antigen is unidentified.

The germline CDR1 and CDR2 sequences are DFQATT and SNEGSKA (reference sequence). The V end lost 3 bases, the J end lost 2 bases, and 10 bases lay between the germline ends. The CDR3 has 13 amino acids. Assay used: immunoSEQ multiplex PCR; TCRdb lists only in-frame clones, some missing. Of some 150,000 clones in the sample, more than 85% were seen once. The chain links TRBV20-1 to TRBJ1-1, with D possibly being TRBD1 (5 bases). Specimen: peripheral blood, collected on day 0 of MenACWY control vaccination. The sequence came from an adult in good health. The CDR3 sequence is CSASPGPNTEAFF. CDR3 DNA: TGCAGTGCTAGTCCGGGACCCAACACTGAAGCTTTCTTT.